Below are 18 T cell receptor beta chains sequenced from a single sample in a study of CXCR3-negative and CXCR3-positive naive CD8 T cells. No antigen has been assigned to these receptors. Findings and caveats of the study: For CXCR3-positive naive cells, TRB CDR3s were more hydrophobic than those of CXCR3-negative naive cells.

Through 5' RACE with UMI labels, the TRB cDNA libraries were prepared. Reanalyzing the 5' RACE reads, TCRdb keeps one entry per CDR3 protein, without DNA. Found here are 75,000 to 100,000 distinct CDR3 sequences; the top ten clones hold nearly 0.85%. The sample consisted of naive CXCR3+ CD8+ T cells from blood. Documented subset: CD45RO-CCR7+CD27+CD95- naive CD8+ T cells expressing CXCR3 (TNR3+). The receptors originated from a human donor in good health. Some clones in this sample may be carry-over from other donors' samples.

The chain is built from TRBV2 and TRBJ2-7; TCRdb selects TRBD2, and the lack of DNA leaves this call unchecked. In germline, CDR1 is SNHLY, CDR2 FYNNEI. This CDR3 comprises 15 residues. CDR3 sequence: CASSEARLGGYEQYF. The whole variable domain, filled in from reference TRBV2 and TRBJ2-7, reads EPEVTQTPSHQVTQMGQEVILRCVPISNHLYFYWYRQILGQKVEFLVSFYNNEISEKSEIFDDQFSVERPDGSNFTLKIRSTKLEDSAMYFCASSEARLGGYEQYFGPGTRLTVT.

J is TRBJ1-2 and V is TRBV10-3; TCRdb reports TRBD1, a call that lacks DNA to check it against. CDR1 is ENHRY and CDR2 is SYGVKD in the germline V gene. The CDR3 covers 12 residues. CDR3 residues: CAVPGREGGYTF.

This chain connects TRBV29-1 to TRBJ2-2; the D call of TRBD1 rests on TCRdb alone, since no DNA is present to check it. Germline CDR1 and CDR2: SQVTM and ANQGSEA. The CDR3 contains 14 residues. The chain's CDR3 is CSVLGTENTGELFF.

CDR3 sequence: CASSPSGTFSYEQYF. The chain links TRBV13 to TRBJ2-7; TCRdb picks TRBD2, but there is no DNA to check that call. Germline-derived CDR1 and CDR2 are PRHDT and FYEKMQ (reference sequence). The CDR3 consists of 15 residues.

CDR3 region: CASSPSEREGNEQFF. The gene calls are TRBV3-1 and TRBJ2-1; TCRdb indicates TRBD2, and absent DNA this call remains unverified. CDR3 length: 15 amino acids. The V gene's germline CDR1 is LGHDT and CDR2 YNNKEL (reference sequence).

The chain carries TRBV7-8 and TRBJ2-7; TCRdb returns TRBD1, unconfirmable since there is no DNA. Germline assignment: CDR1 SGHVS and CDR2 FQNEAQ. CDR3 size: 16 residues. The CDR3 loop is CASSQRSDRGFYEQYF.

The chain uses TRBV28 and TRBJ1-2; TCRdb lists TRBD1, though no DNA is available to test this call. This CDR3 has 17 amino acids. Germline V gene data show CDR1 as MDHEN and CDR2 as SYDVKM. The CDR3 reads CASSPPLDRGYRDGYTF.

The J gene is TRBJ2-7, the V gene TRBV10-3; TCRdb returns TRBD2, unconfirmable since there is no DNA. Germline CDR1 ENHRY, CDR2 SYGVKD. CDR3 length equals 14 residues. The chain's CDR3 is CAINGGRGSEEQYF.

The chain has TRBV7-9 and TRBJ1-5; the TCRdb D gene call, TRBD1, has no DNA to confirm it. Germline V gene lookup returns CDR1 SEHNR and CDR2 FQNEAQ (reference sequence). The CDR3 spans 18 residues. CDR3 sequence: CASSQDSVGQGLRQPQHF.

The chain is built from TRBV20-1 and TRBJ2-7; TCRdb's D call of TRBD1 is untestable without DNA. The CDR3 is 15 amino acids. In germline, CDR1 is DFQATT, CDR2 SNEGSKA (reference sequence). The CDR3 region is CSARAVDRAGHEQYF.

V gene TRBV27 combines with J gene TRBJ2-7. The CDR3 length is 16 residues. Germline V gene lookup returns CDR1 MNHEY and CDR2 SMNVEV (reference sequence). This chain's CDR3 is CASSLSIGIIPYEQYF.

The rearrangement joins TRBV20-1 to TRBJ2-7; TCRdb's assignment of TRBD1 cannot be checked, as there is no DNA. The CDR3 spans 13 residues. Per germline, CDR1 DFQATT and CDR2 SNEGSKA (reference sequence). CDR3 protein: CSARAGTGGEQYF.

V usage is TRBV4-1 and J usage is TRBJ2-1; TCRdb proposes TRBD2, but this gene call is untestable without DNA. The CDR3 runs 16 residues. The germline V gene has CDR1 MGHRA and CDR2 YSYEKL. The CDR3 loop is CASSLLLAGLRDEQFF.

The rearrangement joins TRBV19 to TRBJ1-2; as DNA is missing, the TRBD1 call by TCRdb cannot be tested. This CDR3 is 13 amino acids long. The germline V gene has CDR1 LNHDA and CDR2 SQIVND (reference sequence). The CDR3 sequence is CASSIGGWEGYTF.

The rearrangement joins TRBV28 to TRBJ1-2. This CDR3 has 13 residues. Germline assignment: CDR1 MDHEN and CDR2 SYDVKM. CDR3 residues: CASSPTPTSGYTF.

The chain links TRBV29-1 to TRBJ2-3. Germline loops: CDR1 SQVTM, CDR2 ANQGSEA. The CDR3 spans 14 residues. CDR3 amino acids: CSVEDLAFTDTQYF.

This sequence joins TRBV7-9 and TRBJ2-5; TCRdb selects TRBD2, and the lack of DNA leaves this call unchecked. CDR1 SEHNR and CDR2 FQNEAQ come from the germline V gene (reference sequence). The CDR3 sequence is 14 residues long. The CDR3 protein is CASATTMGRETQYF.

The rearrangement uses TRBV20-1 and TRBJ1-2; TCRdb's D call of TRBD1 is untestable without DNA. This CDR3 has 16 amino acids. CDR1 is DFQATT, CDR2 SNEGSKA, per germline (reference sequence). The CDR3 protein is CSARDKERQGFYGYTF.